This TCR beta chain is from a study of T cell repertoires in cytomegalovirus infection. Looking at the study overall: Public TCR beta signatures marked donors with CMV infection and the matching HLA.

This clonotype was recorded a few times. Its specificity is unknown. TCRdb passed the reads through MiXCR, listing each CDR3 protein once. Seen here are around 490,000 distinct CDR3 sequences, approximately 26% observed once, and the top ten hold approximately 13%. Study results and limitations: Ex vivo responses were dominated by HLA-C-restricted CMV-specific TCR beta clonotypes. Totalled public TCR beta family frequency picked out people who carried CMV plus the relevant HLA.

Germline lookup yields CDR1 SGHAT and CDR2 FQNNGV. The ends were cut back, 3 bases at V and 5 bases at J, with 14 bases in the middle. CDR3 length: 14 amino acids. Sequenced sample: PBMCs. The TCR originated in a human donor in good health (CMV status not recorded). Some clones in this sample may be carry-over from other donors' samples. The chain carries TRBV11-2 and TRBJ2-7, with D perhaps TRBD1 or TRBD2 (6 bases each). The CDR3 reads CASSFPPGGHEQYV. CDR3 DNA sequence: TGTGCCAGCAGCTTCCCCCCCGGGGGCCACGAGCAGTACGTC.